This TCR beta chain was recovered during a study of shared clonotypes between healthy human individuals (dated by TCRdb to 2018 to 2021). For context, the study as a whole: The cohort comprised a couple of women and a few men aged 18 to 49 years. The study deeply sequenced blood TCR repertoires of five healthy adults to estimate repertoire size and the extent of clonotype sharing between individuals. Between about 0.8 and 9 billion PBMCs per donor were obtained by leukapheresis. For each donor, three plates each were used for CD4 naive and CD4 memory, two plates were used for CD8 naive, and one plate was used for CD8 memory. Different laboratories and diverse techniques were used to prepare libraries and sequence TCR repertoires, to increase sequencing depth and limit assay-specific biases. Points the paper makes about the study in general: Rarefaction of sorted-subset datasets indicated incomplete sequencing despite the large sequencing depth. Larger estimated clonotype richness was generally found for naive subsets than for memory subsets. Compared with non-shared clonotypes, clonotypes shared by all four sorted-subset donors had higher generation probabilities. Sharing across a few donors was observed for roughly 5% of naive CD4, under 4% of naive CD8, 2% to 2.5% of memory CD4, and about 0.4% of memory CD8 clonotypes. Pairwise subsampling led to the expectation that sequencing depth would affect the degree of clonotype sharing among donors. The small number of donors limited the genetic and exposure-history diversity represented. Only blood was sampled, and tissue TCR repertoires likely differ from those in blood.

The CDR1 and CDR2 encoded by the germline V gene (reference sequence) are SGHNT and YYREEE. Trimming removed 3 bases from V and 1 base from J, leaving 11 bases between the germline ends. Including cysteine and phenylalanine, the CDR3 has 14 amino acids. The read is trimmed to its CDR3 DNA, 42 bases read in frame from base 1. The donors were healthy, HIV-negative adults who had no recently reported acute infections or vaccinations. Every donor was a Caucasian adult living in Nashville, Tennessee, USA. CD4+ T cells were enriched by magnetic negative selection, after which naive cells were positively selected on CD45RA and the negative fraction was taken as the memory subset. Blood was obtained by leukapheresis, after which PBMCs were separated by Ficoll-Histopaque density gradient centrifugation and cryopreserved in liquid nitrogen vapor phase. Analytical flow cytometry was used to check the purity and quantity of every magnetically sorted T cell population. Genomic DNA was isolated from every sorted fraction and measured by UV absorbance on a Nanodrop 2000c.

Using the deep immunoSEQ assay, TCR CDR3 regions were amplified from genomic DNA by multiplex PCR. For each cell subset, the extracted genomic DNA was distributed evenly across all wells of several immunoSEQ 96-well plates, and each plate served as one replicate. For sorted subsets, each replicate PCR was loaded with approximately 200 ng genomic DNA, equivalent to about 30,000 T cell genomes. Purified libraries were quantified with a Qubit 3.0 fluorometer, sized on a Bioanalyzer 2100, and re-quantified with the KAPA Library Quantification kit. Every immunoSEQ 96-well plate was sequenced on a separate single-read 150-cycle Illumina NextSeq 550 flow cell. In the original analysis: Because only junctional sequences without quality scores were contained in the immunoSEQ output, filtering matching that applied to full-length reads could not be performed. Sequences were annotated with PyIR, a Python wrapper for IgBLAST v1.9, using IMGT germline references to assign V/J genes and CDR3. Reads were filtered out if the reads had weak V/J assignments (E-value above 1e-6), no CDR3, stop codons, out-of-frame junctions, or ambiguous translated residues. A V3J clonotype was defined by an identical inferred V gene, J gene, and CDR3 amino acid sequence. Percentage overlap between repertoires was calculated by dividing the number of shared unique clonotypes by the size of the smaller repertoire. Richness of each repertoire was evaluated using RTK rarefaction, the Chao1 estimator, and Recon v2.1 estimates of unobserved clonotypes. OLGA was used to compute generation probabilities for all TCRbeta clonotypes that the gDNA method yielded from several donors. TCRdb carries this immuneACCESS record with in-frame sequences only. Its versions omit some clonotypes, under half of them owing to an unresolved V gene in the studies checked, with the rest unexplained. From that table come the V and J calls and clone size; the DNA was used to work out D and trimming. The sample table holds about a million clones, of which about three quarters were seen once. The ten largest clones represent about 1.5% of the sample.

A remark on this clone: Its binding antigen is unknown. No base quality information exists; no much larger clone differs at one position. Different DNA sequences within this sample yield the same CDR3.

The V and J genes are TRBV5-4 and TRBJ2-7; no confident D gene assignment can be made. The clonotype comes from a man between 18 and 35 years old in good health. The sequencing input was memory CD4+ T cells sorted from blood. The sample's cell subset or site label is to be understood as: CD45RA-negative fraction. The CDR3 region has the sequence CASSSPRESYEQYF. The nucleotides are TGTGCCAGCAGCTCCCCGAGAGAATCCTACGAGCAGTACTTC.